This entry lists 17 T cell receptor beta chains sequenced from one sample in a study of T cell responses to AZD1222 COVID-19 vaccine. TCRdb's table, derived via immunoSEQ multiplex PCR, lists solely in-frame clones and lacks some. The table shows around 190,000 clones, with 80% to 95% occurring only once. The sequencing used peripheral blood, collected on day 0 of AZD1222 vaccination. These receptors were collected from an adult in good health.

The rearrangement uses TRBV5-5 and TRBJ1-3; 9 bases align to TRBD1. CDR1 and CDR2 from the germline V gene are SGHKS and YYEKEE (reference sequence). CDR3 length: 16 residues. The junction had 4 bases not matched to a gene; V was cut back by 2 bases and J by 1 base. The CDR3 nucleotides read TGTGCCAGCAGCTTTAACAGGGGGCGATCTGGAAACACCATATATTTT. Translation: CASSFNRGRSGNTIYF. Filled out from reference TRBV5-5 and TRBJ1-3, the complete variable domain reads DAGVTQSPTHLIKTRGQQVTLRCSPISGHKSVSWYQQVLGQGPQFIFQYYEKEERGRGNFPDRFSARQFPNYSSELNVNALLLGDSALYLCASSFNRGRSGNTIYFGEGSWLTVV.

The gene calls are TRBV29-1 and TRBJ2-5, with D maybe TRBD2 (7 bases). The CDR3 runs to 14 residues. Trimming removed 3 bases from V and 4 bases from J, with 15 bases in between. CDR1 is SQVTM and CDR2 is ANQGSEA in the germline V gene. CDR3 DNA sequence: TGCAGCGTTGATCATCGGGGGGCAGGAGAGACCCAGTACTTC. It specifies CSVDHRGAGETQYF.

This clone was found once. The chain recombines TRBV7-6 with TRBJ1-3; D call uncertain. Looked up from germline, CDR1 is SGHVS and CDR2 is FNYEAQ. The CDR3 length is 16 residues. The germline V and J ends were trimmed by 0 bases and 2 bases, with 11 bases remaining between them. CDR3 amino acids: CASSLAIGNAGNTIYF. The CDR3 DNA follows: TGTGCCAGCAGCTTAGCGATAGGGAACGCTGGAAACACCATATATTTT.

The sample holds one count of this clone. The chain recombines TRBV19 with TRBJ1-2; 8 bases align to TRBD1. Germline assignment: CDR1 LNHDA and CDR2 SQIVND (reference sequence). J gave up 8 bases and V 1 base, and 6 bases lay outside the gene matches. CDR3 length: 14 residues. Written as DNA, the CDR3 is TGTGCCAGTAGTATAGGGCAGGGGGCTAACGGCTACACCTTC. It encodes CASSIGQGANGYTF.

J is TRBJ1-1 and V is TRBV10-3, with a weak D call TRBD1 (5 bases). This CDR3 contains 13 residues. Germline V CDR1 and CDR2: ENHRY, SYGVKD. Trimming pared 6 bases from V and 1 base from J, leaving 9 bases between. The CDR3 DNA reads as TGTGCCATCAGGGGGGAAACGAACACTGAAGCTTTCTTT. Its protein product is CAIRGETNTEAFF.

In its sample, this clone was seen once. The V gene is TRBV10-1, the J gene TRBJ1-6; 7 bases align to TRBD1. After removal of 2 bases from V and 8 bases from J, the junction contained 12 bases not matched to a gene. The length of the CDR3 is 17 residues. Germline assignment: CDR1 WNHNN and CDR2 SYGVQD (reference sequence). DNA of the CDR3: TGCGCCAGCAGTGAGATCCATGTCGACAGGGCGCATTCACCCCTCCACTTT. It is translated as CASSEIHVDRAHSPLHF.

The V and J genes are TRBV5-1 and TRBJ2-1; tentatively, D is TRBD1 (6 bases). The CDR3 is 15 amino acids. Germline values: CDR1 SGHRS, CDR2 YFSETQ. V lost 3 bases and J lost 4, with 14 bases in between. This chain's CDR3 is CASSSGVLEYNEQFF. The CDR3 DNA sequence: TGCGCCAGCAGCTCAGGGGTCCTTGAGTACAATGAGCAGTTCTTC.

This sequence joins TRBV28 and TRBJ1-3, with D possibly matching TRBD1 (6 bases). The germline V gene has CDR1 MDHEN and CDR2 SYDVKM. V was pared by 3 bases and J by 5 bases, with 11 bases between. This CDR3 comprises 14 residues. The CDR3 protein is CASSFLGDRNTIYF. CDR3 in DNA: TGTGCCAGCAGTTTCCTGGGGGACAGAAACACCATATATTTT. Full variable domain (remainder filled in from reference TRBV28 and TRBJ1-3): DVKVTQSSRYLVKRTGEKVFLECVQDMDHENMFWYRQDPGLGLRLIYFSYDVKMKEKGDIPEGYSVSREKKERFSLILESASTNQTSMYLCASSFLGDRNTIYFGEGSWLTVV.

This sequence joins TRBV5-1 and TRBJ2-2, with D maybe TRBD1 (6 bases). The CDR3 sequence is 15 residues long. Trimming pared 3 bases from V and 1 base from J, leaving 10 bases between. The germline CDR1 and CDR2 sequences are SGHRS and YFSETQ. The CDR3 here is CASSYPRGNTGELFF. The CDR3 bases are TGCGCCAGCAGCTACCCCAGGGGGAACACCGGGGAGCTGTTTTTT.

The V gene is TRBV5-4, the J gene TRBJ1-4, with D tentatively TRBD1 (6 bases). V dropped 4 bases and J dropped 7 bases, with 17 bases sitting between them. Per germline, CDR1 SGHNT and CDR2 YYREEE (reference sequence). The CDR3 length is 15 residues. The CDR3: CASSVGAGVGEKLFF. CDR3 DNA: TGTGCCAGCAGCGTTGGGGCAGGGGTTGGTGAAAAACTGTTTTTT.

The chain joins TRBV7-2 to TRBJ1-5, with D possibly TRBD1 on 6 matching bases. Trimming took off 4 bases at V and 1 base at J, with 11 bases between the two ends. Germline V lookup: CDR1 SGHTA, CDR2 FQGNSA. This CDR3 is built from 15 residues. CDR3 residues: CASSSGAPSNQPQHF. In DNA form, the CDR3 reads TGTGCCAGCAGCTCGGGGGCCCCGAGCAATCAGCCCCAGCATTTT.

This clone was seen just once. The chain recombines TRBV4-3 with TRBJ2-1, with 12 bases that match TRBD2. Germline V CDR1 and CDR2: LGHNA, YSLEER. The trim removed 1 base at V and 8 bases at J, leaving 12 bases unmatched. CDR3 length: 18 residues. CDR3 in amino acids: CASSQANLLAGGHHEQFF. The CDR3 bases are TGCGCCAGCAGCCAAGCCAACCTACTAGCGGGGGGTCACCATGAGCAGTTCTTC.

The chain joins TRBV6-4 to TRBJ1-5, with D tentatively TRBD1 (5 bases). Trimming stripped 2 bases from V and 7 bases from J, with 9 bases between. Germline CDR1 and CDR2: MRHNA and SNTAGT. The CDR3 is made up of 13 amino acids. The CDR3 DNA sequence: TGTGCCAGCAGTGACGGGTGGGGGCAGCCCCAGCATTTT. Amino acid sequence: CASSDGWGQPQHF.

This clone was seen only once. The chain carries TRBV5-1 and TRBJ1-1, with 9 bases that match TRBD1. J gave up 0 bases and V 1 base, and 7 bases lay outside the gene matches. Germline lookup yields CDR1 SGHRS and CDR2 YFSETQ. The CDR3 has 17 amino acids. The CDR3 sequence: CASSLQGQGEMNTEAFF. CDR3 coding DNA: TGCGCCAGCAGCTTGCAGGGACAGGGAGAAATGAACACTGAAGCTTTCTTT.

This clone has a handful of counts. The rearrangement uses TRBV6-4 and TRBJ2-2; no clear D gene. The germline CDR1 and CDR2 sequences are MRHNA and SNTAGT. V lost 5 bases and J 0 bases, leaving 4 bases between the germline ends. CDR3 length equals 13 residues. The CDR3 DNA reads as TGTGCCAGCAGTCTGACGAACACCGGGGAGCTGTTTTTT. It encodes CASSLTNTGELFF.

This chain uses TRBV6-5 with TRBJ1-6; D not certain. CDR1 is MNHEY and CDR2 is SVGAGI in the germline V gene. The length of the CDR3 is 14 residues. The V end lost 2 bases, the J end lost 5 bases, and 7 bases lay between the germline ends. CDR3 bases: TGTGCCAGCAGTTACGTACAGAATAATTCACCCCTCCACTTT. Translated, it gives CASSYVQNNSPLHF.

This chain joins TRBV7-9 and TRBJ1-3; tentative D call: TRBD1 (5 bases). Germline lookup yields CDR1 SEHNR and CDR2 FQNEAQ (reference sequence). This CDR3 has 14 amino acids. The V gene lost 4 bases and the J gene lost 4 bases, with 11 bases spanning the gap. The CDR3 sequence is CASSSGTAGNTIYF. CDR3 coding DNA: TGTGCCAGCAGCTCCGGGACCGCCGGAAACACCATATATTTT.